Each of the 19 T cell receptor beta chains below was sequenced from the same sample in a study of blood T cell repertoires in COVID-19 (dated by TCRdb to about 2020). Preparation of the library involved the immunoSEQ multiplex PCR assay. The immuneACCESS repertoire file appears here via TCRdb, limited to in-frame rearrangements. These files lack a portion of the clones; in checked studies, under half of the deficit traces to unresolved V genes, and the cause of the others is not known. This sample has 45,000 to 60,000 clones in its table, and roughly four fifths of those were observed once. The ten largest clones represent 8.2% of the sample. Specimen: peripheral blood. These receptors all come from an elderly woman with acute or convalescent COVID-19.

This clone appeared once. The chain couples TRBV27 to TRBJ2-2; the match to TRBD1 covers 10 bases. Germline V gene data show CDR1 as MNHEY and CDR2 as SMNVEV (reference sequence). Trimming removed 5 bases from V and 4 bases from J; junction bases left unmatched: 4. This CDR3 is built from 15 residues. The DNA for the CDR3 is TGTGCCAGCAGTGTCGACAGGGGGCTCACCGGGGAGCTGTTTTTT. Protein product: CASSVDRGLTGELFF.

The gene calls are TRBV28 and TRBJ2-6; D gene ambiguous. V lost 3 bases, J lost 0 bases, and 6 bases lay in between. The germline V gene encodes CDR1 MDHEN and CDR2 SYDVKM. The CDR3 is 15 amino acids. The CDR3 DNA is TGTGCCAGCAGTTTCTTCGGCTCTGGGGCCAACGTCCTGACTTTC. Protein product: CASSFFGSGANVLTF.

This rearrangement joins TRBV3-1 (or the pseudogene TRBV3-2) to TRBJ1-3; 9 nucleotides line up with TRBD1. Losses at the gene ends were 1 base for V and 3 bases for J; bases not matched to a gene: 4. Looked up from germline, CDR1 is LGHDT and CDR2 is YNNKEL (reference sequence). This CDR3 is 16 amino acids long. CDR3 nucleotide sequence: TGTGCCAGCAGCCAAGTCTGGACAGGGGTTGGAAACACCATATATTTT. Its protein is CASSQVWTGVGNTIYF.

This clone was found a few times. V is TRBV27 and J is TRBJ1-5; D not certain. V lost 0 bases and J 3 bases, leaving 9 bases between the germline ends. The CDR3 runs 15 residues. CDR1 MNHEY and CDR2 SMNVEV come from the germline V gene (reference sequence). CDR3 sequence: CASSLSRGSNQPQHF. CDR3 DNA: TGTGCCAGCAGTTTATCGCGAGGATCCAATCAGCCCCAGCATTTT.

The V gene is TRBV6-2 or TRBV6-3, the J gene TRBJ2-7; the match to TRBD2 covers 7 bases. The J segment lost 1 base and the V segment lost 4 bases, leaving 16 bases of the junction unmatched. The CDR3 runs to 18 residues. Per the germline V gene, CDR1 is MNHEY and CDR2 is SVGEGT. The CDR3 DNA reads TGTGCCAGCAGTTTTCTCCTTCGGGCGGGAGCCCATTCCTACGAGCAGTACTTC. Its translation: CASSFLLRAGAHSYEQYF.

CDR3 residues: CASRGGLVGSTGELFF. In DNA form, the CDR3 reads TGTGCCAGCAGGGGAGGCCTGGTAGGATCCACCGGGGAGCTGTTTTTT. V usage is TRBV25-1 and J usage is TRBJ2-2; D is possibly TRBD2 (6 bases). The germline CDR1 and CDR2 sequences are MGHDK and SYGVNS. V lost 6 bases and J lost 4, with 18 bases in between. CDR3 size: 16 residues.

In this sample, this clone turned up a few times. The gene calls are TRBV7-6 and TRBJ1-5; perhaps TRBD1 as D (6 bases). Germline V gene sequence: CDR1 SGHVS, CDR2 FNYEAQ. The CDR3 has 13 amino acids. Trimming pared 5 bases from V and 5 bases from J, leaving 10 bases between. The DNA of the CDR3 is TGTGCCAGCAGCCACAGGGATGATCAGCCCCAGCATTTT. It specifies CASSHRDDQPQHF. Variable domain in full (rest from reference TRBV7-6 and TRBJ1-5): GAGVSQSPRYKVTKRGQDVALRCDPISGHVSLYWYRQALGQGPEFLTYFNYEAQQDKSGLPNDRFSAERPEGSISTLTIQRTEQRDSAMYRCASSHRDDQPQHFGDGTRLSIL.

This clone appeared a few times. V is TRBV4-2 and J is TRBJ2-6; 11 nucleotides match TRBD1. This CDR3 has 19 residues. The junction had 5 bases not matched to a gene; V was cut back by 1 base and J by 0 bases. Germline V CDR1 and CDR2: LGHNA, YNFKEQ. This chain's CDR3 is CASSQGGGTGGSGANVLTF. For the CDR3, the DNA is TGTGCCAGCAGCCAAGGAGGAGGGACAGGGGGCTCTGGGGCCAACGTCCTGACTTTC.

This clone appeared a single time. The V gene is TRBV19, the J gene TRBJ2-2, with 7 bases matching TRBD1. With 6 bases clipped from V and 1 base from J, the junction kept 8 bases outside the gene matches. The CDR3 sequence is 16 residues long. Germline CDR1 and CDR2: LNHDA and SQIVND (reference sequence). The CDR3 is CASSTARTGNTGELFF. CDR3 DNA sequence: TGTGCCAGTAGCACCGCTCGGACAGGGAACACCGGGGAGCTGTTTTTT.

The genes are TRBV27 and TRBJ2-2; possibly TRBD2 for D (5 bases). Germline V CDR1 and CDR2: MNHEY, SMNVEV (reference sequence). The CDR3 is 17 amino acids. Trimming pared 7 bases from V and 5 bases from J, leaving 23 bases between. This chain's CDR3 is CASTIRGWSRGTGELFF. The CDR3 DNA follows: TGTGCCAGCACCATACGAGGGTGGAGTCGAGGGACCGGGGAGCTGTTTTTT.

The chain recombines TRBV14 with TRBJ2-7, with D possibly being TRBD2 (6 bases). V lost 0 bases and J 7 bases, leaving 16 bases between the germline ends. From germline, CDR1 is SGHDN and CDR2 FVKESK. The CDR3 is made up of 15 amino acids. The CDR3 nucleotides are TGTGCCAGCAGCCAAGATTTCGGGACTCCAAGTGAGCAGTACTTC. Encoded protein: CASSQDFGTPSEQYF. The full variable domain, completed using reference TRBV14 and TRBJ2-7, is EAGVTQFPSHSVIEKGQTVTLRCDPISGHDNLYWYRRVMGKEIKFLLHFVKESKQDESGMPNNRFLAERTGGTYSTLKVQPAELEDSGVYFCASSQDFGTPSEQYFGPGTRLTVT.

The gene calls are TRBV2 and TRBJ2-1; D is unclear. Germline CDR1 SNHLY, CDR2 FYNNEI. CDR3 length: 15 amino acids. Between the trimmed V and J ends, which lost 8 bases and 0 bases, there was a span of 14 bases. CDR3 amino acids: CASRPLATSYNEQFF. In DNA form, the CDR3 reads TGTGCCAGCCGTCCCCTGGCAACCTCCTACAATGAGCAGTTCTTC.

The J gene is TRBJ2-7, the V gene TRBV11-2; D unresolved. Deletions cut 0 bases from V and 5 bases from J, with 5 bases between. The CDR3 spans 12 residues. CDR1 and CDR2 (germline): SGHAT, FQNNGV. The DNA of the CDR3 is TGTGCCAGCAGCTTAGATCGGGACGAGCAGTACTTC. Translation: CASSLDRDEQYF.

This sequence joins TRBV7-3 and TRBJ1-2, with 11 bases aligning to TRBD1. The CDR3 consists of 14 residues. V lost 5 bases to trimming and J lost 7 bases; unmatched junction nucleotides: 6. CDR1 and CDR2 (germline): SGHTA, FQGTGA. CDR3 in amino acids: CASSALGTGGGYTF. The CDR3, as DNA: TGTGCCAGCAGCGCACTGGGGACAGGGGGTGGCTACACCTTC. The full variable domain, completed using reference TRBV7-3 and TRBJ1-2, is GAGVSQTPSNKVTEKGKYVELRCDPISGHTALYWYRQSLGQGPEFLIYFQGTGAADDSGLPNDRFFAVRPEGSVSTLKIQRTERGDSAVYLCASSALGTGGGYTFGSGTRLTVV.

This rearrangement joins TRBV28 to TRBJ2-4; 12 nucleotides align to TRBD2. Germline V lookup: CDR1 MDHEN, CDR2 SYDVKM. V was clipped by 8 bases and J by 8 bases; unmatched bases: 7. CDR3 length: 14 residues. CDR3 nucleotide sequence: TGTGCCAGCTCCCTAGCGGGGGGGGGAGACATTCAGTACTTC. Amino acids: CASSLAGGGDIQYF.

The chain employs TRBV5-1 and TRBJ2-2, with D tentatively TRBD2 (5 bases). The CDR3 loop spans 16 amino acids. V lost 0 bases, J lost 2 bases, and 11 bases lay in between. Germline loops: CDR1 SGHRS, CDR2 YFSETQ. CDR3 nucleotide sequence: TGCGCCAGCAGCTTGGACCGGGCGGGCAACACCGGGGAGCTGTTTTTT. Residues: CASSLDRAGNTGELFF. Full variable domain (outside the CDR3, taken from reference TRBV5-1 and TRBJ2-2): KAGVTQTPRYLIKTRGQQVTLSCSPISGHRSVSWYQQTPGQGLQFLFEYFSETQRNKGNFPGRFSGRQFSNSRSEMNVSTLELGDSALYLCASSLDRAGNTGELFFGEGSRLTVL.

The rearrangement joins TRBV5-4 to TRBJ2-6; possible D gene TRBD1, 5 bases. Germline V lookup: CDR1 SGHNT, CDR2 YYREEE (reference sequence). Between the trimmed V and J ends, which lost 3 bases and 4 bases, there was a span of 11 bases. The length of the CDR3 is 15 residues. The CDR3 DNA follows: TGTGCCAGCAGCTCGCAGGGAACCGGGGCCAACGTCCTGACTTTC. It specifies CASSSQGTGANVLTF.

This rearrangement joins TRBV2 to TRBJ2-3; a possible D gene is TRBD1 (5 bases). The length of the CDR3 is 14 residues. Germline values: CDR1 SNHLY, CDR2 FYNNEI. Trimming took off 1 base at V and 5 bases at J, with 10 bases between the two ends. The CDR3 loop is CASSEGQGVDTQYF. The CDR3 region has the DNA TGTGCCAGCAGTGAAGGGCAGGGTGTAGATACGCAGTATTTT.

This chain links TRBV27 with TRBJ2-5, with 11 nucleotides matching TRBD1. The CDR3 length is 15 residues. V was pared by 7 bases and J by 4 bases, with 8 bases of the junction left unmatched. The germline gives CDR1 MNHEY, CDR2 SMNVEV (reference sequence). In nucleotides, the CDR3 is TGTGCCAGCACCTTCACCGGGACAGGGGGAGAGACCCAGTACTTC. Translation: CASTFTGTGGETQYF.